This T cell receptor (beta chain) was captured in a study of OX40 agonist ivuxolimab in advanced cancers. At the level of the study: People in dose escalation had one of these cancers: hepatocellular carcinoma, melanoma, renal cell or head and neck cancer. The study reported partial responses in three patients: one hepatocellular carcinoma, two cutaneous melanoma. Whole-study results and caveats: Clonal expansion among partial responders at 0.1-3.0 mg/kg ranked near the lowest.

The germline V gene has CDR1 MGHDK and CDR2 SYGVNS. The CDR3 totals 17 residues. V lost 2 bases to trimming and J lost 2 bases, with 18 bases between them. The investigators sampled blood at baseline, at cycle 4 day 1, and at cycle 7 day 1. This clone was seen a handful of times. Antigen unknown. Some clones are missing from TCRdb's copy, which holds only in-frame ones; the method was immunoSEQ multiplex PCR. Of about 40,000 clones in the sample, 85% to 90% are singletons; the top ten hold roughly 2.6%. This TCR derives from an adult with an advanced solid tumor such as melanoma, head and neck, liver or kidney cancer. This specimen was CD4+ or CD8+ T cells sorted from blood, taken in a trial of the OX40 agonist ivuxolimab. V is TRBV25-1 and J is TRBJ1-1; the D is unclear. CDR3 amino acids: CASSEGKGMRTNTEAFF. The CDR3 DNA sequence: TGTGCCAGCAGTGAAGGTAAAGGGATGAGAACTAACACTGAAGCTTTCTTT. Full variable domain (missing parts from reference TRBV25-1 and TRBJ1-1): EADIYQTPRYLVIGTGKKITLECSQTMGHDKMYWYQQDPGMELHLIHYSYGVNSTEKGDLSSESTVSRIRTEHFPLTLESARPSHTSQYLCASSEGKGMRTNTEAFFGQGTRLTVV.